The 24 T cell receptor beta chains reported below all come from one sample, sequenced in a study of blood T cells in healthy people across ages. The authors ran a second PCR of roughly 6 to 12 cycles using a sample-barcoded 5' primer and a J-beta primer mix. TCRdb processed the 5' RACE reads anew with MiXCR; each CDR3 protein has one entry. Here the sample spans 1.6 million or so distinct CDR3 sequences, roughly 32% being singletons. The sample taken for sequencing was blood. All receptors come from a woman in her twenties or thirties in good health.

This clonotype has more than one count but fewer than ten. The chain joins TRBV7-3 to TRBJ2-5; the match to TRBD2 covers 8 bases. V shed 2 bases and J 5 bases; nucleotides not matched to a gene: 7. Germline-derived CDR1 and CDR2 are SGHTA and FQGTGA. CDR3 length: 15 amino acids. The DNA of the CDR3 is TGTGCCAGCAGCTTAGGTGGCGGGGGGATGGAGACCCAGTACTTC. It encodes CASSLGGGGMETQYF.

The CDR3 loop reads CSALGTSGRKEQYF. In DNA form, the CDR3 reads TGCAGTGCCCTGGGGACTAGCGGGAGGAAGGAGCAGTACTTC. The chain links TRBV20-1 to TRBJ2-7; 15 nucleotides agree with TRBD2. V shed 6 bases and J 7 bases; nucleotides not matched to a gene: 7. The CDR3 length is 14 residues. Germline CDR1 reads DFQATT; CDR2 reads SNEGSKA (reference sequence).

V gene TRBV7-3 combines with J gene TRBJ2-3; D call uncertain. This CDR3 region has 14 residues. CDR1 and CDR2 (germline): SGHTA, FQGTGA. V was shortened by 4 bases and J by 3 bases, with 11 bases between the two germline ends. The CDR3 here is CASSSQPGTDTQYF. As DNA, the CDR3 is TGTGCCAGCAGCTCCCAACCCGGGACAGATACGCAGTATTTT.

Comment on this clonotype: A read error may produce the germline difference seen at one junction end. The chain has TRBV27 and TRBJ1-5; the D gene is possibly TRBD1 (5 bases). Germline V lookup: CDR1 MNHEY, CDR2 SMNVEV (reference sequence). The length of the CDR3 is 15 residues. CDR3: CVSSLYGGSNQPQHF. The CDR3 region has the DNA TGTGTCAGCAGTTTATATGGGGGAAGCAATCAGCCCCAGCATTTT.

On this clonotype itself: One end of the junction fails to match germline, which may point to a read error. The chain couples TRBV7-8 to TRBJ2-4; D not resolved. The DNA end is a closer match to TRBJ2-7, so the J assignment may be wrong. This CDR3 spans 13 amino acids. Germline V CDR1 and CDR2: SGHVS, FQNEAQ. The CDR3 nucleotides read TGTACCAGCAGCTTTGGAGCTACCTACGAGCAGTACTTC. Amino acids: CTSSFGATYEQYF.

This chain uses TRBV6-2 or TRBV6-3 with TRBJ2-6; D is ambiguous. The CDR3 runs to 15 residues. Germline V lookup: CDR1 MNHEY, CDR2 SVGEGT. Trimming shortened V by 7 bases and J by 4 bases, and 14 bases separated the two germline ends. CDR3 DNA: TGTGCCAGCATGGGCTCCTCAAGGGGGGCCAACGTCCTGACTTTC. Protein product: CASMGSSRGANVLTF.

This chain joins TRBV20-1 and TRBJ2-7; perhaps TRBD1 as D (6 bases). The CDR3 length is 13 residues. V was pared by 6 bases and J by 2 bases, with 14 bases between. Per germline, CDR1 DFQATT and CDR2 SNEGSKA (reference sequence). In DNA form, the CDR3 reads TGCAGTGCAGGGAAGGGGGAACCCTACGAGCAGTACTTC. This encodes CSAGKGEPYEQYF.

This sequence joins TRBV20-1 and TRBJ2-3; TRBD2 matches at 11 bases. This CDR3 region has 15 residues. CDR1 and CDR2 from the germline V gene are DFQATT and SNEGSKA (reference sequence). V lost 3 bases and J lost 2; bases outside the gene matches: 4. CDR3 in amino acids: CSASPSGRLTDTQYF. As DNA, the CDR3 is TGCAGTGCTAGCCCTAGCGGGAGGCTCACAGATACGCAGTATTTT.

As regards this clonotype: Germline is not matched at one junction end, which may reflect a read error. V is TRBV5-1 and J is TRBJ2-3; D remains ambiguous. The CDR3 runs 17 residues. Germline V CDR1 and CDR2: SGHRS, YFSETQ. CDR3 residues: CARSLGSVASSTDTQYF. Written as DNA, the CDR3 is TGCGCCCGCAGCTTGGGGTCCGTCGCTTCTAGCACAGATACGCAGTATTTT. The complete variable domain, with remaining parts taken from reference TRBV5-1 and TRBJ2-3, reads KAGVTQTPRYLIKTRGQQVTLSCSPISGHRSVSWYQQTPGQGLQFLFEYFSETQRNKGNFPGRFSGRQFSNSRSEMNVSTLELGDSALYLCARSLGSVASSTDTQYFGPGTRLTVL.

The chain combines TRBV11-1 with TRBJ1-2, with a tentative D call TRBD1 (5 bases). Trimming took 3 bases from V and 6 from J, leaving 11 bases between them. The CDR3 covers 13 residues. CDR1 is SGHAT, CDR2 FQDESV, per germline (reference sequence). The DNA of the CDR3 is TGTGCCAGCAGCTTGGGACGGAGAGATGGCTACACCTTC. This encodes CASSLGRRDGYTF.

This chain links TRBV7-9 with TRBJ2-1; TRBD2 aligns across 13 bases. This CDR3 is built from 16 residues. The ends lost 5 bases at V and 7 bases at J; junction bases unmatched: 8. Germline V CDR1 and CDR2: SEHNR, FQNEAQ (reference sequence). This CDR3 reads CASSARLAGGGNEQFF. The CDR3, as DNA: TGTGCCAGCAGCGCCCGACTAGCGGGAGGTGGGAATGAGCAGTTCTTC.

This chain uses TRBV4-1 with TRBJ1-5, with 9 bases matching TRBD1. V dropped 2 bases and J dropped 7; count of bases not matched to a gene: 3. Per the germline V gene, CDR1 is MGHRA and CDR2 is YSYEKL. The CDR3 loop spans 14 amino acids. The CDR3 protein is CASSQRQGGQPQHF. As DNA, the CDR3 is TGCGCCAGCAGCCAAAGACAGGGGGGACAGCCCCAGCATTTT.

The chain's CDR3 is CASSSGQVGEQFF. The CDR3 bases are TGCGCCAGCAGCTCCGGACAGGTCGGTGAGCAGTTCTTC. The chain joins TRBV5-1 to TRBJ2-1; 7 positions agree with TRBD1. V trimming: 3 bases; J trimming: 9 bases; junction bases outside the gene matches: 6. CDR3 size: 13 residues. The germline V gene encodes CDR1 SGHRS and CDR2 YFSETQ.

The chain has TRBV5-1 and TRBJ2-1, with D unclear. Trimming shortened V by 2 bases and J by 2 bases, and 8 bases separated the two germline ends. Germline values: CDR1 SGHRS, CDR2 YFSETQ. CDR3 length equals 14 residues. The CDR3 sequence is CASSFVGTYNEQFF. In DNA, the CDR3 is TGCGCCAGCAGCTTTGTGGGAACCTACAATGAGCAGTTCTTC. Drawing the rest from reference TRBV5-1 and TRBJ2-1, the complete variable domain is KAGVTQTPRYLIKTRGQQVTLSCSPISGHRSVSWYQQTPGQGLQFLFEYFSETQRNKGNFPGRFSGRQFSNSRSEMNVSTLELGDSALYLCASSFVGTYNEQFFGPGTRLTVL.

This chain connects TRBV5-6 to TRBJ2-3, with 7 bases fitting TRBD2. The CDR3 has 16 amino acids. Germline-derived CDR1 and CDR2 are SGHDT and YYEEEE. The J segment lost 4 bases and the V segment lost 4 bases, leaving 12 bases of the junction unmatched. CDR3 sequence: CASSLTSSLISDTQYF. The CDR3 DNA follows: TGTGCCAGCAGCCTGACTAGCTCTCTTATCTCAGATACGCAGTATTTT.

The rearrangement joins TRBV20-1 to TRBJ2-3, with TRBD1 as a possible D gene (6 bases). This CDR3 comprises 13 residues. CDR1 and CDR2 from the germline V gene are DFQATT and SNEGSKA (reference sequence). V was trimmed by 7 bases and J by 6 bases, leaving 17 bases between them. The CDR3 DNA reads as TGCAGTGGAGACACCGCCCAGGGGGATACGCAGTATTTT. Residues: CSGDTAQGDTQYF.

In this sample, this clonotype turned up a few times. The J gene is TRBJ2-6, the V gene TRBV7-3; the D gene could be TRBD1 or TRBD2 (5 bases each). Per germline, CDR1 SGHTA and CDR2 FQGTGA. V dropped 2 bases and J dropped 4 bases, with 9 bases sitting between them. The CDR3 runs 15 residues. For the CDR3, the DNA is TGTGCCAGCAGCTTACGGGGCAGGGGGGCCAACGTCCTGACTTTC. It codes for CASSLRGRGANVLTF.

This chain connects TRBV6-5 to TRBJ2-3, with D possibly matching TRBD2 (6 bases). Germline V CDR1 and CDR2: MNHEY, SVGAGI. The CDR3 is 13 amino acids. Trimming removed 6 bases at V and 6 bases at J, with 13 bases between. The CDR3 region is CASSAGTLDTQYF. The DNA of the CDR3 is TGTGCCAGCAGCGCCGGGACTCTCGATACGCAGTATTTT.

The gene calls are TRBV7-6 and TRBJ2-3, with 7 bases aligning to TRBD1. Germline CDR1 SGHVS, CDR2 FNYEAQ. The length of the CDR3 is 17 residues. The V and J ends lost 4 bases and 2 bases, in that order; junction bases with no gene match: 12. CDR3 coding DNA: TGTGCCAGCAGCTCGCGGTTCAGGGGGAGAGACACAGATACGCAGTATTTT. Protein: CASSSRFRGRDTDTQYF.

This clonotype was detected ten times or more. The chain couples TRBV4-1 to TRBJ1-5; D is uncertain. V lost 1 base and J 3 bases, leaving 7 bases between the germline ends. Germline V gene lookup returns CDR1 MGHRA and CDR2 YSYEKL. The CDR3 is 14 residues long. The CDR3 loop is CASSQGVLNQPQHF. The CDR3 region has the DNA TGCGCCAGCAGCCAAGGAGTGCTCAATCAGCCCCAGCATTTT.

This clonotype has a handful of counts. The rearrangement links TRBV12-3 or TRBV12-4 to TRBJ1-1; no clear D. Trimming left V 1 base short and J 5 bases short, with 11 bases between. CDR3 length: 14 residues. Written as DNA, the CDR3 is TGTGCCAGCAGTTTAGTACCGAGCATGACTGAAGCTTTCTTT. It codes for CASSLVPSMTEAFF.

V gene TRBV9 combines with J gene TRBJ2-5; perhaps TRBD2 as D (6 bases). The germline V gene encodes CDR1 SGDLS and CDR2 YYNGEE. Trimming cost V 4 bases and J 3 bases, with 31 bases left between them. This CDR3 has 20 amino acids. CDR3 in DNA: TGTGCCAGCAGCCCCCACGACTATTCGCGGGGTGCTACCTGGGAAGAGACCCAGTACTTC. Its translation is CASSPHDYSRGATWEETQYF. Looking up the rest from reference TRBV9 and TRBJ2-5 gives the full variable domain: DSGVTQTPKHLITATGQRVTLRCSPRSGDLSVYWYQQSLDQGLQFLIQYYNGEERAKGNILERFSAQQFPDLHSELNLSSLELGDSALYFCASSPHDYSRGATWEETQYFGPGTRLLVL.

The chain combines TRBV7-9 with TRBJ2-3; TRBD1 agrees at 7 bases. The germline V gene encodes CDR1 SEHNR and CDR2 FQNEAQ (reference sequence). V was clipped by 4 bases and J by 2 bases; unmatched bases: 9. The CDR3 loop spans 16 amino acids. The CDR3 sequence: CASSSRTGSFTDTQYF. Here the CDR3 DNA reads TGTGCCAGCAGCTCAAGGACAGGTTCTTTCACAGATACGCAGTATTTT.

In this sample, this clonotype turned up a few times. This chain uses TRBV18 with TRBJ2-5; no clear D gene. This CDR3 has 14 amino acids. The V end lost 2 bases, the J end lost 4 bases, and 11 bases lay between the germline ends. Germline V gives CDR1 KGHSH, CDR2 LQKENI. The CDR3 DNA sequence: TGTGCCAGCTCACCAAATGAAGCGAGAGAGACCCAGTACTTC. Its translation: CASSPNEARETQYF. Full variable domain (outside the CDR3, taken from reference TRBV18 and TRBJ2-5): NAGVMQNPRHLVRRRGQEARLRCSPMKGHSHVYWYRQLPEEGLKFMVYLQKENIIDESGMPKERFSAEFPKEGPSILRIQQVVRGDSAAYFCASSPNEARETQYFGPGTRLLVL.